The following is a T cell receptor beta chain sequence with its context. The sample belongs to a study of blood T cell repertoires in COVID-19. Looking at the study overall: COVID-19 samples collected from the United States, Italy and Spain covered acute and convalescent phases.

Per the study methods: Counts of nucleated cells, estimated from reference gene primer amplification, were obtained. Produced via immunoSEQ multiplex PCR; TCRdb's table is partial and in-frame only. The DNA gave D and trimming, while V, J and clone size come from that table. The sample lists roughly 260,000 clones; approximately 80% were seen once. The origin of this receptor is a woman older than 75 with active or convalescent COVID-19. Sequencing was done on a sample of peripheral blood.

The chain's CDR3 is CASTPDWNTGELFF. Here the CDR3 DNA reads TGTGCCAGCACCCCGGACTGGAACACCGGGGAGCTGTTTTTT. The chain employs TRBV2 and TRBJ2-2, with a weak D call TRBD2 (5 bases). CDR3 length equals 14 residues. The germline V gene has CDR1 SNHLY and CDR2 FYNNEI. V was cut by 7 bases and J by 1 base, with 10 bases left in between. The entire variable domain, with the rest obtained from reference TRBV2 and TRBJ2-2, is as follows: EPEVTQTPSHQVTQMGQEVILRCVPISNHLYFYWYRQILGQKVEFLVSFYNNEISEKSEIFDDQFSVERPDGSNFTLKIRSTKLEDSAMYFCASTPDWNTGELFFGEGSRLTVL.